This TCR beta chain was sequenced during a study of blood T cell repertoires in COVID-19. Study in general: Italy, Spain and the United States were the sources of the convalescent and acute COVID-19 samples. PBMCs, B-cell-depleted T cells, or T cells were the source of the cDNA or gDNA that made up the material.

As originally analysed: Estimation of nucleated cell counts relied on the amplification of reference gene primers. The protocol was immunoSEQ multiplex PCR, while the TCRdb copy is restricted to in-frame clones and leaves out a portion. V and J calls and clone size are as listed in that table; D and trimming were resolved from the DNA. The sample carries around 100,000 clones, 75% to 90% recorded once. This clone was counted a few times. Germline-derived CDR1 and CDR2 are WNHNN and SYGVQD (reference sequence). This CDR3 is built from 13 residues. The germline V and J ends were trimmed by 0 bases and 7 bases, with 7 bases remaining between them.

The source of this sequence is a woman in her 40s with acute or convalescent COVID-19. The chain has TRBV10-1 and TRBJ2-1; D is possibly TRBD2 (5 bases). Sequencing was carried out using peripheral blood. The CDR3: CASSESRGNEQFF. The CDR3 DNA follows: TGCGCCAGCAGTGAGTCGAGAGGGAATGAGCAGTTCTTC.